The present TCR beta chain was sequenced within a study of T cell responses to AZD1222 COVID-19 vaccine. Study-level findings and limits: Among the donors, most were white British and more were female, and clonal diversity was possibly underestimated.

Assay used: immunoSEQ multiplex PCR; TCRdb lists only in-frame clones, some missing. The repertoire holds under 150,000 clones, with approximately 94% as singletons. About this clone itself: Its antigen is currently unknown.

CDR1 LGHNA and CDR2 YSLEER come from the germline V gene. V was shortened by 6 bases and J by 1 base, with 15 bases between the two germline ends. The CDR3 has 15 amino acids. The rearrangement uses TRBV4-3 and TRBJ1-1; possibly TRBD1 for D (6 bases). The sequence derives from an adult in good health. The sample was peripheral blood, taken on day 0 of AZD1222 vaccination. The CDR3 is CASRQGGHGNTEAFF. CDR3 sequence (DNA): TGCGCCAGCAGACAGGGAGGACATGGGAACACTGAAGCTTTCTTT.